A single sample is the source of the 13 T cell receptor beta chains below, sequenced in a study of cytomegalovirus exposure and HLA in healthy donors. Amplification used 60 Vbeta primers and 13 Jbeta primers. Data came from immunoSEQ multiplex PCR; TCRdb stores just in-frame clones and leaves some out. The sample yields some 150,000 clones, approximately 79% seen once. Sequencing used PBMCs. The receptors were sampled from a woman aged 25 to 39 in good health and CMV-seronegative.

This clone was counted a single time. V is TRBV19 and J is TRBJ1-5, with 7 nucleotides matching TRBD1. Germline assignment: CDR1 LNHDA and CDR2 SQIVND (reference sequence). V gave up 9 bases and J gave up 4 bases; unmatched junction bases: 6. The CDR3 has 13 residues. In DNA form, the CDR3 reads TGTGCCAGCCGGGACAGTCTAAATCAGCCCCAGCATTTT. Residues: CASRDSLNQPQHF.

This clone showed up just once. This chain uses TRBV13 with TRBJ1-3; 9 bases agree with TRBD1. The CDR3 has 16 residues. With 6 bases clipped from V and 4 bases from J, the junction kept 10 bases outside the gene matches. Germline values: CDR1 PRHDT, CDR2 FYEKMQ (reference sequence). The CDR3 sequence is CASSSRQGVGGNTIYF. The CDR3 DNA follows: TGTGCCAGCAGTTCTAGACAGGGGGTTGGCGGAAACACCATATATTTT.

The chain is built from TRBV7-2 and TRBJ2-5; D remains unclear. The better agreement between TRBJ2-7 and the DNA end casts doubt on the J call. The CDR3 contains 14 residues. Germline V gene lookup returns CDR1 SGHTA and CDR2 FQGNSA. CDR3 sequence reads: CASSLLTFPYEQYF. The CDR3 DNA reads as TGTGCCAGCAGCTTACTAACTTTCCCCTACGAGCAGTACTTC.

V usage is TRBV27 and J usage is TRBJ2-3; possibly TRBD2 for D (7 bases). V lost 3 bases, J lost 2 bases, and 15 bases lay in between. The germline CDR1 and CDR2 sequences are MNHEY and SMNVEV (reference sequence). This CDR3 region has 16 residues. The CDR3 nucleotides read TGTGCCAGCAGTTTGGTCCGCGGGGGCTACACAGATACGCAGTATTTT. Translating gives CASSLVRGGYTDTQYF.

This chain links TRBV27 with TRBJ2-7, with TRBD2 matching 8 bases. J was trimmed by 8 bases and V by 7 bases; bases with no gene match: 10. Germline V gene data show CDR1 as MNHEY and CDR2 as SMNVEV (reference sequence). The length of the CDR3 is 13 residues. CDR3 in DNA: TGTGCCAGCAAACCCACGGGAGGGATTAAGCAGTACTTC. It translates to CASKPTGGIKQYF.

The rearrangement links TRBV11-3 to TRBJ1-3, with D maybe TRBD1 (6 bases). CDR1 and CDR2 (germline): SGHNT, YENEEA. The CDR3 length is 17 residues. V dropped 0 bases and J dropped 2 bases, with 14 bases sitting between them. The CDR3 reads CASSLDDNRAAGNTIYF. The CDR3 coding sequence is TGTGCCAGCAGCTTAGATGATAACAGGGCAGCTGGAAACACCATATATTTT.

The chain is built from TRBV9 and TRBJ2-1; the D gene is possibly TRBD1 (6 bases). The germline V gene has CDR1 SGDLS and CDR2 YYNGEE. The CDR3 covers 17 residues. Trimming stripped 0 bases from V and 0 bases from J, with 13 bases between. The CDR3 bases are TGTGCCAGCAGCGTAGGGGGACAACCTTTCTCCTACAATGAGCAGTTCTTC. This codes for CASSVGGQPFSYNEQFF.

Comments on this clone: The sample holds other DNA sequences that translate to the same CDR3. This rearrangement joins TRBV19 to TRBJ1-4; D is unresolved. The length of the CDR3 is 13 residues. Germline CDR1 is LNHDA and CDR2 is SQIVND (reference sequence). The V and J ends lost 3 bases and 8 bases respectively, with 10 bases between them. CDR3 coding DNA: TGTGCCAGTAGTATCGGAGGGAACGAAAAACTGTTTTTT. Translating it yields CASSIGGNEKLFF.

J is TRBJ2-7 and V is TRBV10-2; D is possibly TRBD1 (6 bases). The germline V gene has CDR1 WSHSY and CDR2 SAAADI. The CDR3 covers 14 residues. V was cut by 5 bases and J by 7 bases, with 18 bases left in between. CDR3: CASSQDRHSGEQYF. The DNA for the CDR3 is TGCGCCAGCAGTCAAGACAGGCATTCTGGTGAGCAGTACTTC.

V and J are TRBV2 and TRBJ1-1; no firm D call. CDR3 length equals 12 residues. Trimming took 2 bases from V and 8 from J, leaving 9 bases between them. Per germline, CDR1 SNHLY and CDR2 FYNNEI. CDR3 loop: CASSEIRGEAFF. The CDR3 bases are TGTGCCAGCAGTGAAATTCGGGGAGAAGCTTTCTTT.

This clone showed up many times. The CDR3 spells CASSLEGVGTEAFF. The CDR3 DNA follows: TGTGCCAGCAGCTTAGAAGGGGTTGGCACTGAAGCTTTCTTT. The gene calls are TRBV11-2 and TRBJ1-1; D may be TRBD1 (5 bases). The CDR3 consists of 14 residues. Trimming left V 0 bases short and J 4 bases short, with 9 bases between. The germline V gene has CDR1 SGHAT and CDR2 FQNNGV.

The chain has TRBV6-4 and TRBJ2-3; a weak D match, TRBD2 (5 bases). Germline V lookup: CDR1 MRHNA, CDR2 SNTAGT. The CDR3 consists of 16 residues. With 6 bases removed from V and 2 bases from J, the gap between germline ends came to 18 bases. The CDR3 nucleotides are TGTGCCAGCAGCGCCTCGGGGTTTTCGTACACAGATACGCAGTATTTT. Its protein is CASSASGFSYTDTQYF.

The chain combines TRBV7-3 with TRBJ1-2, with D perhaps matching TRBD1 (5 bases). Germline V gene sequence: CDR1 SGHTA, CDR2 FQGTGA. The CDR3 sequence is 13 residues long. V was clipped by 4 bases and J by 8 bases, with 14 bases between them. CDR3 DNA sequence: TGTGCCAGCAGCTCCACAGGTGGTAGGGGCTACACCTTC. Its protein is CASSSTGGRGYTF. Using reference TRBV7-3 and TRBJ1-2 for the parts outside the CDR3, the full variable domain is GAGVSQTPSNKVTEKGKYVELRCDPISGHTALYWYRQSLGQGPEFLIYFQGTGAADDSGLPNDRFFAVRPEGSVSTLKIQRTERGDSAVYLCASSSTGGRGYTFGSGTRLTVV.